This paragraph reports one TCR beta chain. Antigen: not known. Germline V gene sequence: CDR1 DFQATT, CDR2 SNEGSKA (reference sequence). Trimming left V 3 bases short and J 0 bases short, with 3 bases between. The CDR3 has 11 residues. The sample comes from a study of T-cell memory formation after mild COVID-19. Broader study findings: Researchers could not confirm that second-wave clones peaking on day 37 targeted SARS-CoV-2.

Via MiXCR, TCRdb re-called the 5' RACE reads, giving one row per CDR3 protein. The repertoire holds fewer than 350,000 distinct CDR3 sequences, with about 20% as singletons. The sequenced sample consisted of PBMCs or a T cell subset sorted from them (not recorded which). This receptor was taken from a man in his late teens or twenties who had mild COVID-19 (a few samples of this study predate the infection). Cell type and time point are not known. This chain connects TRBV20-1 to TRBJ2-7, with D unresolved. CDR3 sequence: CSASISYEQYF. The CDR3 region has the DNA TGCAGTGCTAGTATCTCCTACGAGCAGTACTTC.